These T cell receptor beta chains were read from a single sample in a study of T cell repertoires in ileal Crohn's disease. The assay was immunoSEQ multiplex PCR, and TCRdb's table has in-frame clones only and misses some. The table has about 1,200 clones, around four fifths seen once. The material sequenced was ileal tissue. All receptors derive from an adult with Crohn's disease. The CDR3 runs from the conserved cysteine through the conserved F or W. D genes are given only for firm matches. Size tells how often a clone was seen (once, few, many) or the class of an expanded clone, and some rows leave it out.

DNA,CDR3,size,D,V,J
TGTGCCAGCAGTGCAGACACCGGGACACCGGGCGAGCAGTACTTC,CASSADTGTPGEQYF,NA,NA,TRBV6-1,TRBJ2-7
TGTGCCAGCAGCTTAGATTGGGGCTTTACCTACGAGCAGTACTTC,CASSLDWGFTYEQYF,once,NA,TRBV7-2,TRBJ2-7
TGTGCCAGCAGTGAAGCGGCTTATAAATCACCCCTCCACTTT,CASSEAAYKSPLHF,few,NA,TRBV6-1,TRBJ1-6
TGTGCCAGCAGTAGACAGGGGGCCTATTCACCCCTCCACTTT,CASSRQGAYSPLHF,NA,TRBD1,TRBV2,TRBJ1-6
TGTGCCAGCGGCACAGGGGCGTATGGCTACACCTTC,CASGTGAYGYTF,NA,TRBD1,TRBV11-1,TRBJ1-2
TGTGCCAGCAGTTTCGGACTAGCGGGACAAGAGACCCAGTACTTC,CASSFGLAGQETQYF,NA,TRBD2,TRBV6-6,TRBJ2-5
TGTGCCTGGAGTCCCAGGCTAGCGGGGGTTAGGAGCTCCTACGAGCAGTACTTC,CAWSPRLAGVRSSYEQYF,NA,TRBD2,TRBV30,TRBJ2-7
TGTGCCAGCATCCGGGACAGTGTGTCCTACGAGCAGTACTTC,CASIRDSVSYEQYF,NA,TRBD1,TRBV11-2,TRBJ2-7
TGTGCCAGCAGGGGAGAATGGGGGCTCGGCAATCAGCCCCAGCATTTT,CASRGEWGLGNQPQHF,NA,NA,TRBV2,TRBJ1-5
TGTGCCAGCAGCCAAGATCCGGGGTCCCAAGAGACCCAGTACTTC,CASSQDPGSQETQYF,NA,NA,TRBV4-2,TRBJ2-5
TGTGCCAGCAGCTTATTGGGGAGCGGGGGGGCGGCAGATACGCAGTATTTT,CASSLLGSGGAADTQYF,NA,TRBD2,TRBV7-6,TRBJ2-3
TGTGCCTGGAGTCCCCGCGGGACAGCCTACAATGAGCAGTTCTTC,CAWSPRGTAYNEQFF,NA,NA,TRBV30,TRBJ2-1
TGTGCCAGCTCACCCGAGATGGACAGGAGGACCGGGGAGCTGTTTTTT,CASSPEMDRRTGELFF,NA,TRBD1,TRBV18,TRBJ2-2
TGTGCCAGCAGCTTAGGTGGGACTAGAACCGAGCAGTACTTC,CASSLGGTRTEQYF,NA,TRBD2,TRBV11-2,TRBJ2-7
TGTGCCAGCAGTTACGGGGGGTACTATGGCTACACCTTC,CASSYGGYYGYTF,NA,NA,TRBV6-5,TRBJ1-2